This T cell receptor (beta chain) appears in the sequencing data of a study of cytomegalovirus exposure and HLA in healthy donors. Study results and caveats: Available immune exposure information covered CMV serostatus only.

Details on this clone: Its antigen remains unknown.

Germline V CDR1 and CDR2: SGHAT, FQNNGV. Trimming shortened V by 5 bases and J by 6 bases, and 13 bases separated the two germline ends. This CDR3 contains 14 residues. Use of 60 Vbeta and 13 Jbeta primers characterized the PCR. Clones were sequenced by immunoSEQ multiplex PCR, and TCRdb holds only the in-frame ones, with some missing. The table records approximately 100,000 clones, about two thirds of them present only once. This chain links TRBV11-2 with TRBJ2-2; weak D call: TRBD1 (6 bases). The source material was PBMCs. This sequence originates from a female donor in good health and CMV-seronegative. CDR3: CASSRQQGSGELFF. The CDR3 nucleotides read TGTGCCAGCAGCCGACAACAGGGATCCGGGGAGCTGTTTTTT. Filled out from reference TRBV11-2 and TRBJ2-2, the complete variable domain reads EAGVAQSPRYKIIEKRQSVAFWCNPISGHATLYWYQQILGQGPKLLIQFQNNGVVDDSQLPKDRFSAERLKGVDSTLKIQPAKLEDSAVYLCASSRQQGSGELFFGEGSRLTVL.